Sequencing of this TCR beta chain was carried out in a study of T cell changes during pregnancy in multiple sclerosis. The V gene's germline CDR1 is SEHNR and CDR2 FQNEAQ (reference sequence). This CDR3 region has 15 residues. V lost 5 bases and J 2 bases, leaving 16 bases between the germline ends. The assay was immunoSEQ multiplex PCR, and TCRdb's table has in-frame clones only and misses some. The sample lists approximately 29,000 clones; just over 90% were seen once. The TCR originated in a female donor with multiple sclerosis, enrolled in a pregnancy study. The V gene is TRBV7-9, the J gene TRBJ2-7, with a weak D call TRBD1 (5 bases). The specimen comprised CD8+ T cells from peripheral blood mononuclear cells, sampled before pregnancy. The CDR3 protein is CASSPRQSPTYEQYF. The CDR3 DNA reads as TGTGCCAGCAGCCCCCGACAGTCGCCAACCTACGAGCAGTACTTC.